The 24 T cell receptor beta chains below were found in one sample sequenced in a study of blood T cells in healthy people across ages. Alongside a J-beta primer mix, a sample-barcoded 5' primer served in a second PCR lasting roughly 6 to 11 cycles. TCRdb processed the 5' RACE reads anew with MiXCR; each CDR3 protein has one entry. The sample lists around 1,000,000 distinct CDR3 sequences, around two fifths occurring once. Source material: blood. These TCRs come from a man younger than 35 in good health.

This clonotype was counted a few times. This chain joins TRBV12-3 or TRBV12-4 and TRBJ2-3, with 12 bases identical to TRBD2. V dropped 1 base and J dropped 5; count of bases not matched to a gene: 10. This CDR3 comprises 18 residues. CDR3 loop: CASSLDRRLAGVLDTQYF. CDR3 coding DNA: TGTGCCAGCAGTTTAGATAGGAGACTAGCGGGGGTTTTAGATACGCAGTATTTT.

This clonotype was counted at least ten times. This chain uses TRBV6-6 with TRBJ1-5; D is uncertain. CDR1 MNHNY and CDR2 SVGAGI come from the germline V gene (reference sequence). With 4 bases removed from V and 5 bases from J, the gap between germline ends came to 3 bases. The CDR3 sequence is 11 residues long. CDR3 amino acids: CASSSDQPQHF. The CDR3 DNA reads TGTGCCAGCAGTTCCGATCAGCCCCAGCATTTT.

This clonotype was seen a handful of times. The CDR3 spells CASSSNPNYGYTF. The CDR3 nucleotides are TGTGCCAGCAGCTCTAACCCCAACTATGGCTACACCTTC. This sequence joins TRBV12-3 or TRBV12-4 and TRBJ1-2, with unresolved D. The CDR3 covers 13 residues. V was pared by 6 bases and J by 2 bases, with 10 bases between.

The chain combines TRBV6-6 with TRBJ1-1; D possibly corresponds to TRBD1 (6 bases). Per the germline V gene, CDR1 is MNHNY and CDR2 is SVGAGI (reference sequence). The CDR3 spans 17 residues. V was cut by 0 bases and J by 4 bases, with 18 bases left in between. The CDR3 DNA reads TGTGCCAGCAGTTACTCGCACGGGGGCCGTCCCGGCACTGAAGCTTTCTTT. Translation gives CASSYSHGGRPGTEAFF.

The chain recombines TRBV4-1 with TRBJ1-5; D is unresolved. Germline V lookup: CDR1 MGHRA, CDR2 YSYEKL. V was trimmed by 1 base and J by 7 bases, leaving 14 bases between them. This CDR3 contains 15 residues. The CDR3 region is CASSQARAPGQPQHF. The CDR3 DNA is TGCGCCAGCAGCCAAGCTAGGGCGCCGGGACAGCCCCAGCATTTT.

The chain employs TRBV27 and TRBJ1-2; a weak D match, TRBD1 (5 bases). Germline values: CDR1 MNHEY, CDR2 SMNVEV (reference sequence). Trimming removed 6 bases at V and 9 bases at J, with 20 bases between. This CDR3 has 14 amino acids. CDR3 nucleotide sequence: TGTGCCAGCAGCCCGGGGGGAGGTCGGGTGAGCTACACCTTC. This sequence encodes CASSPGGGRVSYTF.

The chain joins TRBV20-1 to TRBJ1-6, with D possibly TRBD1 on 6 matching bases. V was cut by 7 bases and J by 6 bases, with 13 bases left in between. The CDR3 loop spans 13 amino acids. CDR1 DFQATT and CDR2 SNEGSKA come from the germline V gene (reference sequence). The CDR3: CSGSTGPNSPLHF. The CDR3 DNA follows: TGCAGTGGATCCACAGGGCCTAATTCACCCCTCCACTTT.

The chain uses TRBV4-2 and TRBJ1-2, with a weak D call TRBD1 (5 bases). This CDR3 is built from 17 residues. V shed 0 bases and J shed 7 bases, with 21 bases lying between them. Germline V gene sequence: CDR1 LGHNA, CDR2 YNFKEQ. The CDR3 loop is CASSQERGGGGAAGYTF. In DNA form, the CDR3 reads TGTGCCAGCAGCCAAGAACGTGGGGGGGGAGGAGCGGCTGGCTACACCTTC.

This clonotype came up many times. The genes are TRBV20-1 and TRBJ1-2; D unclear. V gave up 0 bases and J gave up 7 bases, with 0 bases separating them. The CDR3 has 9 residues. From germline, CDR1 is DFQATT and CDR2 SNEGSKA (reference sequence). DNA of the CDR3: TGCAGTGCTAGAGATGGCTACACCTTC. Encoded protein: CSARDGYTF.

This clonotype showed up just a few times. V is TRBV11-2 and J is TRBJ2-1; D uncertain. Germline V gives CDR1 SGHAT, CDR2 FQNNGV. Trimming removed 1 base from V and 10 bases from J, with 8 bases in between. The CDR3 loop spans 12 amino acids. In DNA, the CDR3 is TGTGCCAGCAGCTTAGTTATGACGGAGCAGTTCTTC. Translation gives CASSLVMTEQFF.

The table lists this clonotype with a few counts. V is TRBV2 and J is TRBJ2-1; D possibly corresponds to TRBD1 (5 bases). V was pared by 10 bases and J by 9 bases, with 13 bases between. CDR3 length equals 11 residues. Germline CDR1 SNHLY, CDR2 FYNNEI. CDR3 DNA sequence: TGTGCCATCCTCTCCCAGGGTGAGCAGTTCTTC. Its protein is CAILSQGEQFF. The entire variable domain, with the rest obtained from reference TRBV2 and TRBJ2-1, is as follows: EPEVTQTPSHQVTQMGQEVILRCVPISNHLYFYWYRQILGQKVEFLVSFYNNEISEKSEIFDDQFSVERPDGSNFTLKIRSTKLEDSAMYFCAILSQGEQFFGPGTRLTVL.

V is TRBV20-1 and J is TRBJ2-5, with D maybe TRBD2 (5 bases). Deletions cut 6 bases from V and 0 bases from J, with 8 bases between. Germline V lookup: CDR1 DFQATT, CDR2 SNEGSKA (reference sequence). The CDR3 totals 12 residues. The CDR3 reads CSAPGNQETQYF. For the CDR3, the DNA is TGCAGTGCCCCGGGGAACCAAGAGACCCAGTACTTC.

The chain couples TRBV19 to TRBJ1-1, with D tentatively TRBD1 (6 bases). Germline CDR1 reads LNHDA; CDR2 reads SQIVND (reference sequence). V lost 6 bases to trimming and J lost 7 bases, with 18 bases between them. The CDR3 contains 14 residues. The CDR3 sequence: CASRISGDTNEAFF. The CDR3 DNA reads as TGTGCCAGTAGGATATCCGGGGACACAAATGAAGCTTTCTTT.

There are a few counts of this clonotype. V and J are TRBV18 and TRBJ1-4; D might be TRBD1 (6 bases). CDR1 is KGHSH, CDR2 LQKENI, per germline. The germline V and J ends were trimmed by 3 bases and 4 bases, with 9 bases remaining between them. This CDR3 comprises 14 residues. CDR3 bases: TGTGCCAGCTCACCCGGACAGTATAATGAAAAACTGTTTTTT. It specifies CASSPGQYNEKLFF.

The sample holds a few counts of this clonotype. The junction and the germline gene differ at one end; a read error may be behind it. The chain joins TRBV5-1 to TRBJ2-1; either TRBD1 or TRBD2 may fit D (5 bases each). Germline V gene sequence: CDR1 SGHRS, CDR2 YFSETQ. The CDR3 spans 14 residues. The CDR3 DNA sequence: TGTGCCAGCAGCTTAGGGACCGGGGACAATGAGCAGTTCTTC. Its protein product is CASSLGTGDNEQFF.

V and J are TRBV7-7 and TRBJ2-3; maybe TRBD2 (6 bases). CDR1 and CDR2 from the germline V gene are SSHAT and FNYEAQ (reference sequence). With 5 bases removed from V and 6 bases from J, the gap between germline ends came to 18 bases. The CDR3 runs 15 residues. The CDR3 reads CASSPTSSVRDTQYF. CDR3 in DNA: TGTGCCAGCAGCCCAACTAGCTCGGTCAGGGATACGCAGTATTTT.

This clonotype has only a few counts. The chain employs TRBV11-2 and TRBJ2-7; no firm D call. Germline V gene data show CDR1 as SGHAT and CDR2 as FQNNGV. Trimming took off 4 bases at V and 1 base at J, with 11 bases between the two ends. The CDR3 consists of 14 residues. In nucleotides, the CDR3 is TGTGCCAGCAGCTCCGACGGAACTTCCTACGAGCAGTACTTC. Its protein product is CASSSDGTSYEQYF.

Of note for this clonotype: The junction and the germline gene differ at one end; a read error may be behind it. This chain connects TRBV10-3 to TRBJ1-2; D remains ambiguous. CDR3 length: 14 residues. Germline lookup yields CDR1 ENHRY and CDR2 SYGVKD. CDR3 region: CAIGDPTGNYGYTF. CDR3 DNA: TGTGCCATCGGTGATCCGACTGGAAACTATGGTTACACCTTC.

The sample holds a few counts of this clonotype. The chain recombines TRBV12-3 or TRBV12-4 with TRBJ2-7; a possible D gene is TRBD2 (5 bases). The CDR3 consists of 13 residues. V was pared by 3 bases and J by 7 bases, with 13 bases between. In DNA form, the CDR3 reads TGTGCCAGCAGTTTGTCGACGGGGAATGAGCAGTACTTC. Protein sequence: CASSLSTGNEQYF.

This clonotype was recorded a few times. CDR3 DNA sequence: TGCAGTGCTGATAAACAGGGTGGCAATCAGCCCCAGCATTTT. Protein sequence: CSADKQGGNQPQHF. The rearrangement links TRBV20-1 to TRBJ1-5; possibly TRBD1 for D (6 bases). The germline V gene has CDR1 DFQATT and CDR2 SNEGSKA (reference sequence). V shed 5 bases and J shed 2 bases, with 13 bases lying between them. The CDR3 loop spans 14 amino acids.

The genes are TRBV7-9 and TRBJ1-2; 9 bases line up with TRBD1. The CDR3 contains 14 residues. The V gene end was trimmed by 1 base and the J gene end by 8 bases; junction bases not matched to a gene: 5. Germline CDR1 SEHNR, CDR2 FQNEAQ (reference sequence). The CDR3, as DNA: TGTGCCAGCAGCTTAGTCGGGACAGGGCACGGCTACACCTTC. This translates into CASSLVGTGHGYTF.

V and J are TRBV12-3 or TRBV12-4 and TRBJ2-3; 7 bases are shared with TRBD1. With 4 bases clipped from V and 2 bases from J, the junction kept 6 bases outside the gene matches. The CDR3 extends over 15 amino acids. The CDR3 sequence is CASSYDREPTDTQYF. Here the CDR3 DNA reads TGTGCCAGCAGTTACGACAGGGAACCCACAGATACGCAGTATTTT.

The chain links TRBV6-6 to TRBJ2-3; the D gene is possibly TRBD2 (5 bases). V shed 5 bases and J shed 8 bases, with 14 bases lying between them. Germline assignment: CDR1 MNHNY and CDR2 SVGAGI (reference sequence). CDR3 length: 13 amino acids. CDR3 in amino acids: CASSDGVAGTQYF. CDR3 DNA: TGTGCCAGCAGTGACGGTGTGGCGGGTACGCAGTATTTT.

This clonotype was observed a few times. The chain recombines TRBV30 with TRBJ1-6, with 9 bases aligning to TRBD1. This CDR3 contains 13 residues. J gave up 8 bases and V 7 bases, and 6 bases lay outside the gene matches. Germline lookup yields CDR1 GTSNPN and CDR2 SVGIG (reference sequence). CDR3 region: CASNRDRDSPLHF. The CDR3 DNA sequence: TGTGCCTCCAACCGGGACAGGGATTCACCCCTCCACTTT.